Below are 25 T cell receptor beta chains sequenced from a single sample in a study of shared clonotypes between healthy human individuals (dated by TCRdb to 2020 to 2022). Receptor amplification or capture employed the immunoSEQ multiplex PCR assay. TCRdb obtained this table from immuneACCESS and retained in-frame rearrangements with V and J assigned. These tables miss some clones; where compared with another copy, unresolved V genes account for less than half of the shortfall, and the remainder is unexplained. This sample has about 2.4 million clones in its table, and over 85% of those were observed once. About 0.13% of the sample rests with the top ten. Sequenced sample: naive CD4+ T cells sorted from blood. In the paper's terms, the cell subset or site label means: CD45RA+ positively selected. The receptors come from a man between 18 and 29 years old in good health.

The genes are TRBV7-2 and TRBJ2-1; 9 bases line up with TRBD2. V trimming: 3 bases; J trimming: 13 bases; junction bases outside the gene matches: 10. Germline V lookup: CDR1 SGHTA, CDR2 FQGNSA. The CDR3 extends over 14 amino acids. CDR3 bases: TGTGCCAGCAGCTTCAGCGGGAGGCTGGATAGTCAGTTCTTC. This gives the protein CASSFSGRLDSQFF. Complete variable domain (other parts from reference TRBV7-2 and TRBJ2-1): GAGVSQSPSNKVTEKGKDVELRCDPISGHTALYWYRQSLGQGLEFLIYFQGNSAPDKSGLPSDRFSAERTGGSVSTLTIQRTQQEDSAVYLCASSFSGRLDSQFFGPGTRLTVL.

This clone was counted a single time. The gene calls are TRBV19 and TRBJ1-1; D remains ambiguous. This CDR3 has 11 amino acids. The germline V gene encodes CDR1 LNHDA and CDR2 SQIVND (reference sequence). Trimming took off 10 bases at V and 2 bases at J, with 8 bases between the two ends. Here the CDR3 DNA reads TGTGCCAAATGTGGAAACACTGAAGCTTTCTTT. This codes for CAKCGNTEAFF.

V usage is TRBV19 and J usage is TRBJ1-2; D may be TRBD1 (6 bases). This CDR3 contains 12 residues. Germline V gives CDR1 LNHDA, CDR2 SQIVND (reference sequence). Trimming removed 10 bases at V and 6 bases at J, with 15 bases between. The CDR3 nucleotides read TGTGCCACCACGACAGGCTCGAATGGCTACACCTTC. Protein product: CATTTGSNGYTF.

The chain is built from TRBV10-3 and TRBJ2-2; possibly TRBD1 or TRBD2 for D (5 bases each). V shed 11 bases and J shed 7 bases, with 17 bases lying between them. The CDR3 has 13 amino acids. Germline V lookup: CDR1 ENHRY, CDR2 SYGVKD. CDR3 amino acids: CAFGTDEGGELFF. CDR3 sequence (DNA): TGTGCCTTTGGGACGGACGAGGGCGGGGAGCTGTTTTTT.

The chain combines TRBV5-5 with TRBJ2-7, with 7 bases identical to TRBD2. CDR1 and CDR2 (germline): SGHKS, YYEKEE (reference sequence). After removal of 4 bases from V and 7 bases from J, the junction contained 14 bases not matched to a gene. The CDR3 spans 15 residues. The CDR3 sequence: CASSATSALGREQYF. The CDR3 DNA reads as TGTGCCAGCAGCGCTACTAGCGCTTTGGGGCGGGAGCAGTACTTC.

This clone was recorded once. The CDR3 is CASSLDRGQDGYTF. The CDR3, as DNA: TGTGCCAGCAGCTTAGATCGGGGGCAGGATGGCTACACCTTC. This chain connects TRBV11-3 to TRBJ1-2, with D maybe TRBD1 (6 bases). With 0 bases removed from V and 6 bases from J, the gap between germline ends came to 11 bases. The CDR3 has 14 amino acids. Germline V gives CDR1 SGHNT, CDR2 YENEEA.

The CDR3 protein is CASRLHRGDSPLHF. CDR3 in DNA: TGTGCCAGCAGATTACACAGGGGGGATTCACCCCTCCACTTT. V and J are TRBV6-5 and TRBJ1-6, with 8 bases fitting TRBD1. Germline loops: CDR1 MNHEY, CDR2 SVGAGI. The V and J ends lost 6 bases and 8 bases, in that order; junction bases with no gene match: 6. The CDR3 is 14 amino acids.

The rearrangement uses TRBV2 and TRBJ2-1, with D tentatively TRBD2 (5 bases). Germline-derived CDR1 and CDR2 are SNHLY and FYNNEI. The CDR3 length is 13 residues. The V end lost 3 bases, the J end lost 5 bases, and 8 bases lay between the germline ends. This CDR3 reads CASSEGRDNEQFF. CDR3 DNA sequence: TGTGCCAGCAGTGAGGGGAGAGACAATGAGCAGTTCTTC.

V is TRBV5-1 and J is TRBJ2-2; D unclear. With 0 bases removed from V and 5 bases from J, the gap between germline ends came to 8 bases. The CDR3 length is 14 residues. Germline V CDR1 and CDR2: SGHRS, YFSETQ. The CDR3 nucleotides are TGCGCCAGCAGCTTGGCCCTTGAGACCGGGGAGCTGTTTTTT. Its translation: CASSLALETGELFF. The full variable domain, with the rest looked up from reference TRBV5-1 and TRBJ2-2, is KAGVTQTPRYLIKTRGQQVTLSCSPISGHRSVSWYQQTPGQGLQFLFEYFSETQRNKGNFPGRFSGRQFSNSRSEMNVSTLELGDSALYLCASSLALETGELFFGEGSRLTVL.

The CDR3 region has the DNA TGTGCCAGCAGCTTGCAGACTGGGACTAGCGGGAGGCATGAGCAGTTCTTC. The encoded protein is CASSLQTGTSGRHEQFF. This chain uses TRBV7-2 with TRBJ2-1, with 15 bases matching TRBD2. Per the germline V gene, CDR1 is SGHTA and CDR2 is FQGNSA. This CDR3 region has 17 residues. J gave up 8 bases and V 3 bases, and 8 bases lay outside the gene matches.

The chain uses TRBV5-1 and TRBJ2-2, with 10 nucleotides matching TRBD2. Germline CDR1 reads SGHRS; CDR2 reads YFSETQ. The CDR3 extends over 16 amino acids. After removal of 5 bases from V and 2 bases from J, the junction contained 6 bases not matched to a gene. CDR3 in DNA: TGCGCCAGCAGATCAACTAGCGGGATAAACACCGGGGAGCTGTTTTTT. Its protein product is CASRSTSGINTGELFF.

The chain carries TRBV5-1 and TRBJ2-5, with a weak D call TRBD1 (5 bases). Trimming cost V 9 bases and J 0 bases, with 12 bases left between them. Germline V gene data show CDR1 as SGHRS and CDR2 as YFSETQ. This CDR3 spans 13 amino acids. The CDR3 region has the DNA TGCGCCACCGCGAAGGGGTACCAAGAGACCCAGTACTTC. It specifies CATAKGYQETQYF.

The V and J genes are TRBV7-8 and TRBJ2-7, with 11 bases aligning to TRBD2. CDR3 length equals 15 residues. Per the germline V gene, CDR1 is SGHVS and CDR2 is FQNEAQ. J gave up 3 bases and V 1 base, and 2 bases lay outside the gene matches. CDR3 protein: CASSLETSGNYEQYF. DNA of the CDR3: TGTGCCAGCAGCTTAGAGACTAGCGGGAACTACGAGCAGTACTTC.

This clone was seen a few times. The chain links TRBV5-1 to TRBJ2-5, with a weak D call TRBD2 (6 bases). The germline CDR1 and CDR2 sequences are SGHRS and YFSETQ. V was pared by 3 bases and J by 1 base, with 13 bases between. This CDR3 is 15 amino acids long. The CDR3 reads CASSSWGEVQETQYF. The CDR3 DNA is TGCGCCAGCAGCTCCTGGGGGGAGGTCCAAGAGACCCAGTACTTC.

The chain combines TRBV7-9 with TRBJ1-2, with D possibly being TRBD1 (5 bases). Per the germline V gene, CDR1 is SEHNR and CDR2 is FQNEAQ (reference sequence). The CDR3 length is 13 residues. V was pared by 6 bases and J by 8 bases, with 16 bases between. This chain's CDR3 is CASRGQGGLGYTF. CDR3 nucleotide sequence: TGTGCCAGCAGGGGTCAGGGAGGACTAGGCTACACCTTC.

The CDR3 protein is CASSRRPHGYTF. CDR3 coding DNA: TGTGCCAGCAGCCGACGCCCCCATGGCTACACCTTC. The genes are TRBV28 and TRBJ1-2; no clear D gene. The CDR3 extends over 12 amino acids. The germline V gene has CDR1 MDHEN and CDR2 SYDVKM. V was pared by 6 bases and J by 6 bases, with 11 bases between.

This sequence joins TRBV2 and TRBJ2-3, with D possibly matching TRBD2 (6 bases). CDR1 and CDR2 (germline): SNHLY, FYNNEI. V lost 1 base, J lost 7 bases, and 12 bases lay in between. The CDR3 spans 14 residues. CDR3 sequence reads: CASSEGTGLHTQYF. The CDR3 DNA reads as TGTGCCAGCAGTGAAGGGACCGGACTACATACGCAGTATTTT.

The CDR3 here is CASSDRTGGTEAFF. The CDR3, as DNA: TGTGCCAGCAGTGATCGGACAGGGGGAACTGAAGCTTTCTTT. The rearrangement links TRBV25-1 to TRBJ1-1, with TRBD1 identical over 10 bases. This CDR3 is built from 14 residues. Germline lookup yields CDR1 MGHDK and CDR2 SYGVNS. Trimming took 3 bases from V and 5 from J; bases not matched to a gene: 3.

The CDR3 bases are TGTGCCTGGAGTTTTACCCCAACGAATCGGGAGACCCAGTACTTC. Amino acid sequence: CAWSFTPTNRETQYF. The chain has TRBV30 and TRBJ2-5, with D unclear. The V end was cut by 2 bases, the J end by 5 bases, with 18 bases between. The germline CDR1 and CDR2 sequences are GTSNPN and SVGIG (reference sequence). The CDR3 loop spans 15 amino acids.

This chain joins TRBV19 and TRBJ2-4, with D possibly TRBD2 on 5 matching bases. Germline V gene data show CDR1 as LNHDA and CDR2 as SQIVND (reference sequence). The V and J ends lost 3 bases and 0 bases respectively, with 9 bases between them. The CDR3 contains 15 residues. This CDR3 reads CASSIGEKAKNIQYF. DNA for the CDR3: TGTGCCAGTAGTATCGGGGAGAAAGCCAAAAACATTCAGTACTTC.

In DNA, the CDR3 is TGTGCCAGCGGTTTGGGGGAGAGGTATGGCTACACCTTC. This translates into CASGLGERYGYTF. J is TRBJ1-2 and V is TRBV19; a weak D match, TRBD1 (5 bases). Germline V gives CDR1 LNHDA, CDR2 SQIVND (reference sequence). V was pared by 9 bases and J by 5 bases, with 16 bases between. The CDR3 length is 13 residues.

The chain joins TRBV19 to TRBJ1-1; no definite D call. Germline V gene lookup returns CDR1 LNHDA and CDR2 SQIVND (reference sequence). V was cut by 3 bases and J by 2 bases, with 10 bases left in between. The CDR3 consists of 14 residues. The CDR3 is CASSMRTLNTEAFF. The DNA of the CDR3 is TGTGCCAGTAGTATGAGGACCCTCAACACTGAAGCTTTCTTT.

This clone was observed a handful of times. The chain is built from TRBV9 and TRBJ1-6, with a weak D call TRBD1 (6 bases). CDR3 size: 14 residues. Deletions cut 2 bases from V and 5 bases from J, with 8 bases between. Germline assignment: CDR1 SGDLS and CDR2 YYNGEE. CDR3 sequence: CASSVRQDNSPLHF. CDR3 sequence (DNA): TGTGCCAGCAGCGTGCGACAGGATAATTCACCCCTCCACTTT.

CDR3 sequence: CASDGSTGQPQHF. In DNA, the CDR3 is TGTGCCAGCGACGGGTCCACGGGACAGCCCCAGCATTTT. This sequence joins TRBV28 and TRBJ1-5; D is ambiguous. The CDR3 loop spans 13 amino acids. Trimming took 8 bases from V and 7 from J, leaving 15 bases between them. Germline V gene data show CDR1 as MDHEN and CDR2 as SYDVKM.

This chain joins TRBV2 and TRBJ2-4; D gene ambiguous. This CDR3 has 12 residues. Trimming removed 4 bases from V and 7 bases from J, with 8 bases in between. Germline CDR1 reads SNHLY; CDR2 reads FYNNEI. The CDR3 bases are TGTGCCAGCAGTGTTGGTGGGAACATTCAGTACTTC. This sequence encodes CASSVGGNIQYF.